This TCR beta chain came from a study of T cell responses to AZD1222 COVID-19 vaccine. This CDR3 region has 16 residues. The J segment lost 9 bases and the V segment lost 1 base, leaving 7 bases of the junction unmatched. Germline CDR1 reads SGHTA; CDR2 reads FQGNSA. General observations from the study: The repertoires were collected only after the peak T cell response. An increase in Spike-specific TCR breadth and depth was observed after two AZD1222 doses. Close to half of all spike-specific TCRs reportedly target regions of the variants that are unmutated. Vaccine-associated CD4 TCRs spanned spike, dominant at 160-218 and 743-854.

Assay: immunoSEQ multiplex PCR; the TCRdb copy retains only in-frame clones and omits some. Altogether 120,000 or so clones are present, approximately 90% being singletons, with the ten largest covering around 6.9%. As for this clone: Its antigen is unknown.

The genes are TRBV7-2 and TRBJ2-1; 12 bases match TRBD2. The receptor's source is an adult in good health. The material sequenced was peripheral blood, taken on day 0 of AZD1222 vaccination. CDR3: CASSLGVTSGSLEQFF. The DNA for the CDR3 is TGTGCCAGCAGCTTAGGTGTGACTAGCGGGAGCCTTGAGCAGTTCTTC.